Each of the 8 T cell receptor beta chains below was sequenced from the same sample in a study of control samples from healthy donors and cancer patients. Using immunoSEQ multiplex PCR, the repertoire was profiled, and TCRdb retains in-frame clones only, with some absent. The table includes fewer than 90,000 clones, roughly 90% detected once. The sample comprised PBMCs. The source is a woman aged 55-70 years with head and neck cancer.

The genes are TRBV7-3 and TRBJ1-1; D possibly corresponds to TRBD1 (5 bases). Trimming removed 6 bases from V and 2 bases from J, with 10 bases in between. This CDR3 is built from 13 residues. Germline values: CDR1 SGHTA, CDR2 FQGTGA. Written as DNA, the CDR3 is TGTGCCAGCAGGAGGGGCCTTAACACTGAAGCTTTCTTT. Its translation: CASRRGLNTEAFF. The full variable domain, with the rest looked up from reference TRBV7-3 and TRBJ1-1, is GAGVSQTPSNKVTEKGKYVELRCDPISGHTALYWYRQSLGQGPEFLIYFQGTGAADDSGLPNDRFFAVRPEGSVSTLKIQRTERGDSAVYLCASRRGLNTEAFFGQGTRLTVV.

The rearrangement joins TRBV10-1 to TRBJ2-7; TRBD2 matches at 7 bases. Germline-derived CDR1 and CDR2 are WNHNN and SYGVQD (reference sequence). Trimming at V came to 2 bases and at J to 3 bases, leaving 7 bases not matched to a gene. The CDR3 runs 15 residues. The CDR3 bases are TGCGCCAGCAGTGAGCGGAGCCTAGCGGTCTACGAGCAGTACTTC. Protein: CASSERSLAVYEQYF.

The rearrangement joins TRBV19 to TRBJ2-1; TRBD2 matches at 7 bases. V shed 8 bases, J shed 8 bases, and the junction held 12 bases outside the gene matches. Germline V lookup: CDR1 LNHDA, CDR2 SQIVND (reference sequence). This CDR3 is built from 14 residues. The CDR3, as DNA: TGTGCCAGTCAAGACGGCGGGAGTTCGTATGAGCAGTTCTTC. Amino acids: CASQDGGSSYEQFF. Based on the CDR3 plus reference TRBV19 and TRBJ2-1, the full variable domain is DGGITQSPKYLFRKEGQNVTLSCEQNLNHDAMYWYRQDPGQGLRLIYYSQIVNDFQKGDIAEGYSVSREKKESFPLTVTSAQKNPTAFYLCASQDGGSSYEQFFGPGTRLTVL.

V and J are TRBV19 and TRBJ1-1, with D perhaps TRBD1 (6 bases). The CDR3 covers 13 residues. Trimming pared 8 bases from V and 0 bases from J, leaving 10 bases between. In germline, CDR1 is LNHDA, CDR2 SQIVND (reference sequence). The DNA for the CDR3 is TGTGCCAGTGCGGACAGAATGAACACTGAAGCTTTCTTT. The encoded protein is CASADRMNTEAFF.

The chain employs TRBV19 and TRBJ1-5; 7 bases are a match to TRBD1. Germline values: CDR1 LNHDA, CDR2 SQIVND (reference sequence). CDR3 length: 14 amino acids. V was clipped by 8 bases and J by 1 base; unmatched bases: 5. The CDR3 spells CASRRQGSNQPQHF. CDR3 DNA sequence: TGTGCCAGTCGACGACAGGGAAGCAATCAGCCCCAGCATTTT.

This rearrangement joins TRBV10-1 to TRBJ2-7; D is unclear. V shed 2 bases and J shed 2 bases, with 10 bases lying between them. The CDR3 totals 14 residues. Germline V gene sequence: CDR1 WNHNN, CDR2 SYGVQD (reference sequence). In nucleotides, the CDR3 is TGCGCCAGCAGTGAGGCTCGACCCCCCTACGAGCAGTACTTC. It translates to CASSEARPPYEQYF.

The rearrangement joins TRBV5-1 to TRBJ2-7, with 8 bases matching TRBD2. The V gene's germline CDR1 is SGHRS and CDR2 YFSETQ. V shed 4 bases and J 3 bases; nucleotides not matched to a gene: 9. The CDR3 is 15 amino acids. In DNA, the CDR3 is TGCGCCAGCAGCCTATCGAGTAGCGGGAACTACGAGCAGTACTTC. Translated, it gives CASSLSSSGNYEQYF.

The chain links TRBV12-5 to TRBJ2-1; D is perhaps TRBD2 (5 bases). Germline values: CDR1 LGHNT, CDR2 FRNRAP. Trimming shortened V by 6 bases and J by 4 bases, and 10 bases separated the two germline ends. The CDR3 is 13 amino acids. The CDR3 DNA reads TGTGCTAGTGGGAGAGCGGCTTACAATGAGCAGTTCTTC. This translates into CASGRAAYNEQFF.